The 5 T cell receptor beta chains below were found in one sample sequenced in a study of metastatic and nonmetastatic thyroid tumors. Treatment of any kind had been given to no patient before thyroid surgery. TCRdb re-clonotyped the PCR reads through MiXCR. This table holds 7,500 to 10,000 clones, roughly a third found once. Specimen: tumor tissue. The receptors stem from a female donor with papillary thyroid cancer or a benign thyroid nodule (not recorded which). Some clones in this sample may be carry-over from other donors' samples.

The chain has TRBV20-1 and TRBJ2-7; 11 nucleotides match TRBD2. Looked up from germline, CDR1 is DFQATT and CDR2 is SNEGSKA (reference sequence). After removal of 1 base from V and 0 bases from J, the junction contained 2 bases not matched to a gene. This CDR3 contains 15 residues. This chain's CDR3 is CSARGTSGSSYEQYF. The CDR3 DNA follows: TGCAGTGCTAGAGGAACTAGCGGGAGCTCCTACGAGCAGTACTTC.

The genes are TRBV18 and TRBJ1-1; the match to TRBD1 covers 8 bases. V shed 6 bases and J 6 bases; nucleotides not matched to a gene: 6. The CDR3 is 13 residues long. CDR1 is KGHSH, CDR2 LQKENI, per germline. In DNA, the CDR3 is TGTGCCAGCTCTGCCGCAGGGGGCTCTGAAGCTTTCTTT. Its translation: CASSAAGGSEAFF. Variable domain in full (rest from reference TRBV18 and TRBJ1-1): NAGVMQNPRHLVRRRGQEARLRCSPMKGHSHVYWYRQLPEEGLKFMVYLQKENIIDESGMPKERFSAEFPKEGPSILRIQQVVRGDSAAYFCASSAAGGSEAFFGQGTRLTVV.

Concerning this clone: A read error may account for a junction end that differs from germline. The rearrangement uses TRBV11-2 and TRBJ2-2, with TRBD1 matching over 7 bases. This CDR3 has 17 amino acids. The germline gives CDR1 SGHAT, CDR2 FQNNGV. This CDR3 reads CASSSTTGNTNTGELFF. In DNA, the CDR3 is TGTGCCAGCAGCTCTACGACAGGGAATACGAACACCGGGGAGCTGTTTTTC.

By its share, this clone is medium-sized. This CDR3 is CASSLVLAGDSPLHF. DNA of the CDR3: TGTGCCAGCAGCTTAGTTTTGGCAGGGGACTCACCCCTCCACTTT. The rearrangement links TRBV7-8 to TRBJ1-6; a weak D match, TRBD1 (6 bases). This CDR3 spans 15 amino acids. The V gene lost 1 base and the J gene lost 10 bases, with 14 bases spanning the gap. Germline V CDR1 and CDR2: SGHVS, FQNEAQ.

This clone was counted between two and nine times. This chain joins TRBV2 and TRBJ1-1, with D unresolved. Trimming removed 3 bases at V and 3 bases at J, with 11 bases between. The CDR3 runs to 14 residues. Germline values: CDR1 SNHLY, CDR2 FYNNEI. The CDR3 sequence is CASSEDLKDTEAFF. CDR3 nucleotide sequence: TGTGCCAGCAGTGAGGACCTCAAGGACACTGAAGCTTTCTTT. The full variable domain, rest sourced from reference TRBV2 and TRBJ1-1, is EPEVTQTPSHQVTQMGQEVILRCVPISNHLYFYWYRQILGQKVEFLVSFYNNEISEKSEIFDDQFSVERPDGSNFTLKIRSTKLEDSAMYFCASSEDLKDTEAFFGQGTRLTVV.